This T cell receptor (beta chain) is from a study of blood T cell repertoires in COVID-19. Turning to the study itself: The analysed material was cDNA or gDNA that came from T cells, B-cell-depleted T cells, or PBMCs.

Profiling relied on immunoSEQ multiplex PCR, and the TCRdb table lists in-frame clones only, not all of them. The sample consists of approximately 470,000 clones, 70% to 90% of them appearing once. This clone was observed a few times. V was trimmed by 1 base and J by 4 bases, leaving 11 bases between them. The CDR3 covers 14 residues. CDR1 and CDR2 from the germline V gene are SGHRS and YFSETQ. The sequence derives from a human donor in a cohort sampled during active COVID-19. Source material: peripheral blood. V is TRBV5-1 and J is TRBJ1-1, with D uncertain. The CDR3 protein is CASSLKAKITEAFF. The CDR3 DNA reads TGCGCCAGCAGCTTGAAAGCGAAGATCACTGAAGCTTTCTTT.